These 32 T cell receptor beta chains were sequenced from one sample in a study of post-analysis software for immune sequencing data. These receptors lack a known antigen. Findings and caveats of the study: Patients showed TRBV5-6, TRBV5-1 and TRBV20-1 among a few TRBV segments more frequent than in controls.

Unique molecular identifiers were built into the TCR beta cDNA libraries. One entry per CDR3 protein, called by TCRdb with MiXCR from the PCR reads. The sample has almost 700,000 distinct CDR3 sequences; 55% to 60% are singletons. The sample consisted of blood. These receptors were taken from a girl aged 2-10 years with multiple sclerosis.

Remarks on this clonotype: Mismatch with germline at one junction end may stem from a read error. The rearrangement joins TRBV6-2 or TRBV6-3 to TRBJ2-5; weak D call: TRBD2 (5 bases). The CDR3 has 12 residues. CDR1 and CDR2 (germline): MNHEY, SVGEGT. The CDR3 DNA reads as TGTGCCAGCAGTTGGGGAAGGGAGACCCCGTACTTC. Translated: CASSWGRETPYF.

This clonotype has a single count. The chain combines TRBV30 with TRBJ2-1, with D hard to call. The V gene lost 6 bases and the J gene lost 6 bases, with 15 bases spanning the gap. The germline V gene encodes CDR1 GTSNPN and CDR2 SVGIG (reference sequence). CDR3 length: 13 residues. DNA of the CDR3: TGTGCCTGCATGGCGCGGTTTAGCAATGAGCAGTTCTTC. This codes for CACMARFSNEQFF.

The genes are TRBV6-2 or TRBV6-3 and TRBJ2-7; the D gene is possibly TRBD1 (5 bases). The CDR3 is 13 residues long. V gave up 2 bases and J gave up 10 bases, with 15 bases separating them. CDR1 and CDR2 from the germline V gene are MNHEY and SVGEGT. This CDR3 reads CASSYGFDSPQYF. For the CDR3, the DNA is TGTGCCAGCAGTTACGGATTCGACAGTCCTCAGTACTTC.

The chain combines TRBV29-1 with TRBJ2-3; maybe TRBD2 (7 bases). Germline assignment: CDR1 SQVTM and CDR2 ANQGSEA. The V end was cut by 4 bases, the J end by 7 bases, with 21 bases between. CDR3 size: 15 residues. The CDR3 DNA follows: TGCAGCGTTGTCGGGCCGGGGGGCCGCTATAATACGCAGTATTTT. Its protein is CSVVGPGGRYNTQYF.

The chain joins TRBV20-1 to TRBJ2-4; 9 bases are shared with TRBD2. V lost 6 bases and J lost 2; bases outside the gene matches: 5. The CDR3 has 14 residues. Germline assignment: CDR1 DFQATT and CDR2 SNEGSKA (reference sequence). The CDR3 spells CSARPSGTKNIQYF. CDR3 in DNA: TGCAGTGCGCGACCTAGCGGGACCAAAAACATTCAGTACTTC.

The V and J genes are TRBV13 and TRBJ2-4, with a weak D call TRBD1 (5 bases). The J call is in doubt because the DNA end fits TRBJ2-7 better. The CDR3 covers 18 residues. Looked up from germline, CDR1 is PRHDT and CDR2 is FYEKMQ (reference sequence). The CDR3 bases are TGTGCCAGCAGCTTAGGGGGGCGAAGAAACAGAGGTAGGAACGAGCAGTACTTC. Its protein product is CASSLGGRRNRGRNEQYF.

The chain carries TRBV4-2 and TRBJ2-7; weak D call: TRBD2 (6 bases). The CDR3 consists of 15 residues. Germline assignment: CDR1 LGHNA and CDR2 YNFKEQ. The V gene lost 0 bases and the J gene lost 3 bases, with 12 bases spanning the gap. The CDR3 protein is CASSQDELAYYEQYF. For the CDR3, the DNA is TGTGCCAGCAGCCAAGATGAACTAGCATACTACGAGCAGTACTTC.

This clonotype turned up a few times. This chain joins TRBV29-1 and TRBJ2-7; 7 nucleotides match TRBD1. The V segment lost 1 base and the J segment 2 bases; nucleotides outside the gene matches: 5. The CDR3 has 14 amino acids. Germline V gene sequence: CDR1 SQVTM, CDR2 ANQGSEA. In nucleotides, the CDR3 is TGCAGCGTTGAAGCTACAGGGGATCCCTACGAGCAGTACTTC. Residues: CSVEATGDPYEQYF.

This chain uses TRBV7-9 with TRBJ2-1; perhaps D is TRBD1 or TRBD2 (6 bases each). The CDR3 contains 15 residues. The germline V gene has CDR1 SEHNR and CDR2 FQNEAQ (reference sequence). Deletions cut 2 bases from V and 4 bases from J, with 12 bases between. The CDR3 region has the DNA TGTGCCAGCAGCTTACAAAAGGGGGGTTACAATGAGCAGTTCTTC. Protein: CASSLQKGGYNEQFF.

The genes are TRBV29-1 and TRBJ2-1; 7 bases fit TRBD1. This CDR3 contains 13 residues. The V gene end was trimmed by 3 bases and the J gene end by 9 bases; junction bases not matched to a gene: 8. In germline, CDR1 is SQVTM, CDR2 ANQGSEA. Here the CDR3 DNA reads TGCAGCGTTGACAGGACAGGCCTCAGTGAGCAGTTCTTC. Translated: CSVDRTGLSEQFF.

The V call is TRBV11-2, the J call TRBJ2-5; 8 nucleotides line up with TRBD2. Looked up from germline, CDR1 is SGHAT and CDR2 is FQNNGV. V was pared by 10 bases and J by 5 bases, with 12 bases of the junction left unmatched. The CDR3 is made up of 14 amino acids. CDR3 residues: CATGGSGSIETQYF. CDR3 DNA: TGTGCCACTGGGGGAAGCGGGAGTATCGAGACCCAGTACTTC.

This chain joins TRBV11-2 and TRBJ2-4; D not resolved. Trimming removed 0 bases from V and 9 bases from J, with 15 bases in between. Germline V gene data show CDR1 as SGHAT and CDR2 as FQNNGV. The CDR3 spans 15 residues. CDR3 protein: CASSLDLRVPGIQYF. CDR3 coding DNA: TGTGCCAGCAGCTTAGACCTGCGCGTCCCGGGCATTCAGTACTTC.

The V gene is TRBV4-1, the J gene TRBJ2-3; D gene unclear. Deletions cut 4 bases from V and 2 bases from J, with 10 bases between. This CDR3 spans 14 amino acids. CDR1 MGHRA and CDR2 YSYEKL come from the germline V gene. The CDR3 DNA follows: TGCGCCAGCAGCCTAGACCTCGTCACAGATACGCAGTATTTT. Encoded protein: CASSLDLVTDTQYF.

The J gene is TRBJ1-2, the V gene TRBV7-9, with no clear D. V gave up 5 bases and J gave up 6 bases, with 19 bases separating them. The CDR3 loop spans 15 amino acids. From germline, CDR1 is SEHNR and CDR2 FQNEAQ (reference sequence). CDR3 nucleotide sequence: TGTGCCAGCAGCCCAGCAGCCCTTATGGGGAATGGCTACACCTTC. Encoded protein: CASSPAALMGNGYTF.

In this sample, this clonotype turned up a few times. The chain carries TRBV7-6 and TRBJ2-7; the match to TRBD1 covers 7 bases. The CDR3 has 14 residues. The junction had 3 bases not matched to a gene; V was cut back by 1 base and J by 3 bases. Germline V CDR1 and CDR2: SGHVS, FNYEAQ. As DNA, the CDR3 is TGTGCCAGCAGCTTAGGGTCAGGGGGCTACGAGCAGTACTTC. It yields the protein CASSLGSGGYEQYF.

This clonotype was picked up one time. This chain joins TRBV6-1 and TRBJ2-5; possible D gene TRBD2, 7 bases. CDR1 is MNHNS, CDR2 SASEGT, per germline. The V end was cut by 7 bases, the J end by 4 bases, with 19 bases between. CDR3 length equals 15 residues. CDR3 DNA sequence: TGTGCCAGCACCCTATCCCGCGGGGGCGCAGAGACCCAGTACTTC. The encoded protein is CASTLSRGGAETQYF.

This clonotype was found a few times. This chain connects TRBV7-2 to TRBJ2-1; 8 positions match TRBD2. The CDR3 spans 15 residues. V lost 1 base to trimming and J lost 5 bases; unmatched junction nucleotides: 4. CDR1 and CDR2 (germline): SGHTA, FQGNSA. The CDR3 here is CASSLVGRGDNEQFF. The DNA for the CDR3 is TGTGCCAGCAGCTTAGTTGGGCGGGGGGACAATGAGCAGTTCTTC.

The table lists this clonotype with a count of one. CDR3 coding DNA: TGTGCCAGCACTTTTCGGATCAGGAATTCACCCCTCCACTTT. It encodes CASTFRIRNSPLHF. The V call is TRBV28, the J call TRBJ1-6; D is undetermined. This CDR3 has 14 residues. V was pared by 7 bases and J by 7 bases, with 14 bases between. Germline assignment: CDR1 MDHEN and CDR2 SYDVKM.

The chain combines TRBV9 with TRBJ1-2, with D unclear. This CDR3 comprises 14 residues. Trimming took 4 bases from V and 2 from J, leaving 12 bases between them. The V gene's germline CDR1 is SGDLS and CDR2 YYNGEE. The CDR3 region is CASSPEAVNYGYTF. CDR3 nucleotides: TGTGCCAGCAGCCCAGAGGCGGTGAACTATGGCTACACCTTC.

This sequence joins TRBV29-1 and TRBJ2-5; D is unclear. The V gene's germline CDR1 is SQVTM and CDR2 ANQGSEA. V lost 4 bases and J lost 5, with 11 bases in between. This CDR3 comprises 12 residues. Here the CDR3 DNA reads TGCAGCGTTGTCTCCCGGGCCGAGACCCAGTACTTC. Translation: CSVVSRAETQYF.

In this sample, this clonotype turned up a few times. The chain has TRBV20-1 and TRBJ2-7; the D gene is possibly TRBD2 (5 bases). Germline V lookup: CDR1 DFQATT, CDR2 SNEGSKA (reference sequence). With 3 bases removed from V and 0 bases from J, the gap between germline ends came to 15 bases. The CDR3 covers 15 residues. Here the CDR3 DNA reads TGCAGTGCTAGTCCCCCCTGGGAGAGCTCCTACGAGCAGTACTTC. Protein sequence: CSASPPWESSYEQYF.

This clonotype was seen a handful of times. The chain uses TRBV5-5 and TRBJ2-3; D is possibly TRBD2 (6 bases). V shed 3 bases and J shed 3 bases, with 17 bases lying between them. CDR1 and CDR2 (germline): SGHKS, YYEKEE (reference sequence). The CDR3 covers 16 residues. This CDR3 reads CASSSQEGVGTDTQYF. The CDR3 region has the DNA TGTGCCAGCAGCTCCCAGGAGGGAGTAGGAACAGATACGCAGTATTTT.

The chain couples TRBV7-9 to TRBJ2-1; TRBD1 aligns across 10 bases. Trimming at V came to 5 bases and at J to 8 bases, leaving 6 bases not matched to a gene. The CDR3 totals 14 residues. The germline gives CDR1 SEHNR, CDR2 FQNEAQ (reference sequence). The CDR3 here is CASSIGTGEDEQFF. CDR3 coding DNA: TGTGCCAGCAGCATCGGGACAGGGGAAGATGAGCAGTTCTTC.

CDR3 nucleotides: TGCGCCAGCAGCTACGGACTAGCGGGGAGAGAGACCCAGTACTTC. Its protein is CASSYGLAGRETQYF. V gene TRBV5-1 combines with J gene TRBJ2-5, with TRBD2 matching 12 bases. This CDR3 has 15 amino acids. The junction had 4 bases not matched to a gene; V was cut back by 3 bases and J by 4 bases. Germline V gives CDR1 SGHRS, CDR2 YFSETQ.

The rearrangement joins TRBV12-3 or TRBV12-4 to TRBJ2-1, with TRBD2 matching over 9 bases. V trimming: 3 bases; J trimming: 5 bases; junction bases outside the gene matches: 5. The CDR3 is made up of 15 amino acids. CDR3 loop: CASSLTSGRDNEQFF. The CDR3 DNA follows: TGTGCCAGCAGTTTGACTAGCGGACGCGACAATGAGCAGTTCTTC.

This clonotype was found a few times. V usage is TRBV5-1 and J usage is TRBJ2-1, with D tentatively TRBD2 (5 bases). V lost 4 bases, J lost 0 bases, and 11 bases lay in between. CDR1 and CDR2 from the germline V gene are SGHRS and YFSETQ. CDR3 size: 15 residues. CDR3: CASSGEAVSYNEQFF. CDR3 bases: TGCGCCAGCAGCGGTGAAGCGGTCTCCTACAATGAGCAGTTCTTC.

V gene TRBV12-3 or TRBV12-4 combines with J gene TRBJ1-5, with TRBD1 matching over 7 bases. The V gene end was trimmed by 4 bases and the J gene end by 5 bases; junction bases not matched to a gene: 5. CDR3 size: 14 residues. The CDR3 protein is CASSSRQGYQPQHF. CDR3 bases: TGTGCCAGCAGTTCCCGACAGGGTTATCAGCCCCAGCATTTT.

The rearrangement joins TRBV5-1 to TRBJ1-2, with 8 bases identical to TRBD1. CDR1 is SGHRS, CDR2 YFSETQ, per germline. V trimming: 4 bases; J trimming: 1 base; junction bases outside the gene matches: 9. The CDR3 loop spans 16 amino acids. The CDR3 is CASSPGQGHLNYGYTF. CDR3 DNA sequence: TGCGCCAGCAGCCCCGGACAGGGCCATCTTAACTATGGCTACACCTTC. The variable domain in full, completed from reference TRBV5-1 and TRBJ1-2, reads KAGVTQTPRYLIKTRGQQVTLSCSPISGHRSVSWYQQTPGQGLQFLFEYFSETQRNKGNFPGRFSGRQFSNSRSEMNVSTLELGDSALYLCASSPGQGHLNYGYTFGSGTRLTVV.

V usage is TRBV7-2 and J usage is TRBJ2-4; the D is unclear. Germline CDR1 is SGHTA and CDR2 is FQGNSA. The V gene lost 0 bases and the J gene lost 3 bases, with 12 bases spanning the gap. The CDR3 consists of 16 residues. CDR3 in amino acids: CASSLAGPDRKNIQYF. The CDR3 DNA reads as TGTGCCAGCAGCTTAGCAGGGCCAGACCGCAAAAACATTCAGTACTTC.

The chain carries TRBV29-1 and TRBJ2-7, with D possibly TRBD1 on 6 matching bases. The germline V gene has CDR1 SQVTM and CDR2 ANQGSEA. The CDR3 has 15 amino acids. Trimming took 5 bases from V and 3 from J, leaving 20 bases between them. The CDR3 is CSVRHLLDRDYEQYF. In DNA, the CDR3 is TGCAGCGTTCGCCACCTTCTGGACAGAGACTACGAGCAGTACTTC.

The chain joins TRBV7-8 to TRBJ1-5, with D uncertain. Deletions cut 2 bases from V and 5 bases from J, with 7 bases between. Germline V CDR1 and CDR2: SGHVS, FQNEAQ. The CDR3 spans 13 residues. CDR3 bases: TGTGCCAGCAGCTTACTCGAAGATCAGCCCCAGCATTTT. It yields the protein CASSLLEDQPQHF.

The CDR3 is CASSAYSGQMTETQYF. DNA for the CDR3: TGTGCCAGCAGCGCATACTCGGGACAGATGACGGAGACCCAGTACTTC. The chain combines TRBV27 with TRBJ2-5; the match to TRBD1 covers 7 bases. Trimming cost V 6 bases and J 5 bases; bases outside gene matches: 15. Per the germline V gene, CDR1 is MNHEY and CDR2 is SMNVEV (reference sequence). There are 16 residues in the CDR3.